The 30 T cell receptor beta chains reported below all come from one sample, sequenced in a study of blood T cell repertoires in COVID-19. Clones were read by immunoSEQ multiplex PCR, and TCRdb kept only the in-frame ones, dropping some. The data hold roughly 150,000 clones, with 80% to 90% observed a single time. The sample was peripheral blood. These receptors all stem from a woman aged 40 to 50 with acute or convalescent COVID-19.

This clone has more than one count but fewer than ten. Other DNA sequences in the sample encode the same CDR3. The chain couples TRBV5-1 to TRBJ1-5; 7 bases fit TRBD1. The CDR3 covers 14 residues. Trimming cost V 1 base and J 2 bases; bases outside gene matches: 0. Germline CDR1 SGHRS, CDR2 YFSETQ. DNA for the CDR3: TGCGCCAGCAGCTTGCAGGGGGGCAATCAGCCCCAGCATTTT. Protein: CASSLQGGNQPQHF.

This chain connects TRBV27 to TRBJ2-2, with 9 bases that match TRBD2. V was pared by 5 bases and J by 2 bases, with 3 bases of the junction left unmatched. Germline assignment: CDR1 MNHEY and CDR2 SMNVEV (reference sequence). The CDR3 extends over 15 amino acids. The CDR3 spells CASSLTSGNTGELFF. The CDR3 region has the DNA TGTGCCAGCAGTCTGACTAGCGGAAACACCGGGGAGCTGTTTTTT.

V and J are TRBV15 and TRBJ1-4; unclear D gene. CDR3 length: 15 amino acids. CDR1 and CDR2 from the germline V gene are LNHNV and YYDKDF (reference sequence). Deletions cut 5 bases from V and 0 bases from J, with 10 bases between. CDR3 DNA sequence: TGTGCCACCAGCTTAACACCGACAACTAATGAAAAACTGTTTTTT. This translates into CATSLTPTTNEKLFF.

The gene calls are TRBV7-2 and TRBJ2-1, with 10 bases aligning to TRBD2. V gave up 5 bases and J gave up 6 bases; unmatched junction bases: 13. Germline lookup yields CDR1 SGHTA and CDR2 FQGNSA. The CDR3 spans 17 residues. CDR3 nucleotide sequence: TGTGCCAGCAGCCTCATTATGAGCGGGAGGGCCATCAATGAGCAGTTCTTC. Amino acid sequence: CASSLIMSGRAINEQFF.

The V call is TRBV7-9, the J call TRBJ1-3, with 8 bases identical to TRBD1. V trimming: 5 bases; J trimming: 9 bases; junction bases outside the gene matches: 6. This CDR3 region has 13 residues. Germline CDR1 SEHNR, CDR2 FQNEAQ (reference sequence). The CDR3 coding sequence is TGTGCCAGCAGCCAGGGGGCGGGTCGCACCATATATTTT. It yields the protein CASSQGAGRTIYF.

V gene TRBV30 combines with J gene TRBJ2-5; 8 positions match TRBD2. Per germline, CDR1 GTSNPN and CDR2 SVGIG (reference sequence). The ends lost 2 bases at V and 5 bases at J; junction bases unmatched: 10. The CDR3 runs 15 residues. CDR3 bases: TGTGCCTGGAGTCGGCTTAGCGGGGCCACGGAGACCCAGTACTTC. It encodes CAWSRLSGATETQYF.

V usage is TRBV27 and J usage is TRBJ2-1; weak D call: TRBD1 (6 bases). CDR1 and CDR2 from the germline V gene are MNHEY and SMNVEV (reference sequence). The CDR3 has 15 amino acids. V was shortened by 1 base and J by 4 bases, with 11 bases between the two germline ends. The CDR3 sequence is CASSLLGTKYNEQFF. The DNA of the CDR3 is TGTGCCAGCAGTTTATTGGGGACAAAGTACAATGAGCAGTTCTTC.

The chain is built from TRBV24-1 and TRBJ2-3; 8 bases line up with TRBD2. The V segment lost 9 bases and the J segment 6 bases; nucleotides outside the gene matches: 10. Germline loops: CDR1 KGHDR, CDR2 SFDVKD. CDR3 length: 14 amino acids. CDR3 nucleotide sequence: TGTGCCACCCAACACCAGCGGGAGCGGGATACGCAGTATTTT. Amino acids: CATQHQRERDTQYF.

This clone was picked up a small number of times. This chain uses TRBV5-1 with TRBJ2-3; perhaps TRBD2 as D (6 bases). This CDR3 has 17 amino acids. Germline CDR1 SGHRS, CDR2 YFSETQ. Trimming pared 0 bases from V and 6 bases from J, leaving 20 bases between. CDR3 region: CASSLVAGTSAPDTQYF. The DNA of the CDR3 is TGCGCCAGCAGCTTGGTGGCCGGGACTTCGGCTCCTGATACGCAGTATTTT.

This clone came up a few times. The chain links TRBV4-1 to TRBJ2-7; 8 nucleotides match TRBD2. Trimming at V came to 0 bases and at J to 3 bases, leaving 4 bases not matched to a gene. CDR3 size: 15 residues. From germline, CDR1 is MGHRA and CDR2 YSYEKL. The CDR3 sequence: CASSQDERGGYEQYF. The DNA of the CDR3 is TGCGCCAGCAGCCAAGATGAACGGGGGGGCTACGAGCAGTACTTC.

The chain recombines TRBV9 with TRBJ1-4; the match to TRBD1 covers 9 bases. CDR1 is SGDLS and CDR2 is YYNGEE in the germline V gene. V trimming: 0 bases; J trimming: 0 bases; junction bases outside the gene matches: 0. The CDR3 loop spans 16 amino acids. CDR3 coding DNA: TGTGCCAGCAGCGTAGGGACAGGGGCAACTAATGAAAAACTGTTTTTT. It codes for CASSVGTGATNEKLFF.

This chain connects TRBV28 to TRBJ1-5; maybe TRBD1 (5 bases). CDR3 length: 15 amino acids. In germline, CDR1 is MDHEN, CDR2 SYDVKM. The V end was cut by 6 bases, the J end by 3 bases, with 15 bases between. The CDR3 spells CASRRGGTDNQPQHF. CDR3 nucleotides: TGTGCCAGCAGACGGGGGGGGACGGACAATCAGCCCCAGCATTTT.

The chain recombines TRBV3-1 (or the pseudogene TRBV3-2) with TRBJ2-5; D unresolved. There are 14 residues in the CDR3. Germline CDR1 and CDR2: LGHDT and YNNKEL (reference sequence). Trimming left V 1 base short and J 4 bases short, with 10 bases between. The CDR3: CASSQAGGVETQYF. The CDR3 nucleotides read TGTGCCAGCAGCCAAGCTGGCGGCGTAGAGACCCAGTACTTC.

The sample holds one count of this clone. The chain joins TRBV10-3 to TRBJ2-7; 7 bases line up with TRBD1. The CDR3 covers 15 residues. V lost 0 bases, J lost 4 bases, and 6 bases stayed unmatched. Germline V gene sequence: CDR1 ENHRY, CDR2 SYGVKD. DNA for the CDR3: TGTGCCATCAGTGAGTCGTGGGGGACAGAGTACGAGCAGTACTTC. Protein sequence: CAISESWGTEYEQYF.

The V gene is TRBV2, the J gene TRBJ2-2, with D perhaps matching TRBD1 (5 bases). From germline, CDR1 is SNHLY and CDR2 FYNNEI. V shed 6 bases and J shed 0 bases, with 14 bases lying between them. The CDR3 is 16 residues long. This chain's CDR3 is CASRGLWQPNTGELFF. The CDR3 DNA sequence: TGTGCCAGCAGGGGGCTCTGGCAGCCGAACACCGGGGAGCTGTTTTTT.

The V call is TRBV12-3 or TRBV12-4, the J call TRBJ2-1; 10 nucleotides agree with TRBD2. CDR3 size: 13 residues. Trimming cost V 6 bases and J 5 bases; bases outside gene matches: 1. CDR3 residues: CASSGLADNEQFF. The CDR3 coding sequence is TGTGCCAGCAGCGGACTAGCGGACAATGAGCAGTTCTTC.

A single count supports this clone. The gene calls are TRBV12-5 and TRBJ1-2, with D tentatively TRBD1 (5 bases). The ends were cut back, 5 bases at V and 6 bases at J, with 19 bases in the middle. This CDR3 is 15 amino acids long. Germline V gene lookup returns CDR1 LGHNT and CDR2 FRNRAP. The CDR3 is CASGTEGRRGDGYTF. CDR3 nucleotides: TGTGCTAGTGGTACCGAAGGGAGGCGAGGGGATGGCTACACCTTC.

The V gene is TRBV27, the J gene TRBJ2-2, with D possibly matching TRBD1 (6 bases). CDR3 length equals 16 residues. V was shortened by 2 bases and J by 2 bases, with 12 bases between the two germline ends. Germline CDR1 is MNHEY and CDR2 is SMNVEV (reference sequence). CDR3 sequence (DNA): TGTGCCAGCAGTTTACCCGGGACACCTAACACCGGGGAGCTGTTTTTT. Protein: CASSLPGTPNTGELFF.

The gene calls are TRBV18 and TRBJ1-3; 7 positions match TRBD1. The V gene's germline CDR1 is KGHSH and CDR2 LQKENI. This CDR3 has 15 amino acids. The V segment lost 8 bases and the J segment 4 bases; nucleotides outside the gene matches: 11. The CDR3 DNA reads as TGTGCCAGCACTGGGGACAGCGCGCGGGGAAACACCATATATTTT. Residues: CASTGDSARGNTIYF. Looking up the rest from reference TRBV18 and TRBJ1-3 gives the full variable domain: NAGVMQNPRHLVRRRGQEARLRCSPMKGHSHVYWYRQLPEEGLKFMVYLQKENIIDESGMPKERFSAEFPKEGPSILRIQQVVRGDSAAYFCASTGDSARGNTIYFGEGSWLTVV.

The V call is TRBV28, the J call TRBJ2-5; 12 nucleotides agree with TRBD1. This CDR3 has 18 amino acids. Germline CDR1 MDHEN, CDR2 SYDVKM. V lost 1 base, J lost 4 bases, and 10 bases stayed unmatched. CDR3 residues: CASSLSGWGTGGRETQYF. In DNA form, the CDR3 reads TGTGCCAGCAGTTTATCTGGGTGGGGGACAGGGGGCAGAGAGACCCAGTACTTC. Full variable domain (rest looked up from reference TRBV28 and TRBJ2-5): DVKVTQSSRYLVKRTGEKVFLECVQDMDHENMFWYRQDPGLGLRLIYFSYDVKMKEKGDIPEGYSVSREKKERFSLILESASTNQTSMYLCASSLSGWGTGGRETQYFGPGTRLLVL.

The genes are TRBV11-3 and TRBJ2-1; TRBD2 aligns across 7 bases. The length of the CDR3 is 16 residues. V shed 5 bases, J shed 7 bases, and the junction held 14 bases outside the gene matches. Germline V gene lookup returns CDR1 SGHNT and CDR2 YENEEA. The CDR3 reads CASSKTPGEGKNEQFF. CDR3 in DNA: TGTGCCAGCAGCAAAACCCCGGGGGAGGGAAAGAATGAGCAGTTCTTC.

The chain has TRBV9 and TRBJ2-3; 7 nucleotides align to TRBD1. The V gene end was trimmed by 4 bases and the J gene end by 1 base; junction bases not matched to a gene: 6. Germline assignment: CDR1 SGDLS and CDR2 YYNGEE. The CDR3 covers 15 residues. The CDR3 DNA reads TGTGCCAGCAGCCTTACAGGGGAAGGCACAGATACGCAGTATTTT. Amino acids: CASSLTGEGTDTQYF.

The V and J genes are TRBV5-1 and TRBJ1-2; D possibly corresponds to TRBD1 (6 bases). Germline values: CDR1 SGHRS, CDR2 YFSETQ. V was clipped by 5 bases and J by 1 base, with 15 bases between them. The CDR3 extends over 15 amino acids. This CDR3 is CASSGGLEINYGYTF. In DNA form, the CDR3 reads TGCGCCAGCAGTGGGGGCCTCGAAATTAACTATGGCTACACCTTC.

This chain connects TRBV6-6 to TRBJ1-4; D unresolved. The CDR3 has 14 residues. The V and J ends lost 2 bases and 1 base respectively, with 5 bases between them. Per germline, CDR1 MNHNY and CDR2 SVGAGI (reference sequence). CDR3 in DNA: TGTGCCAGCAGTTACGCGGGAACTAATGAAAAACTGTTTTTT. Translating it yields CASSYAGTNEKLFF.

The chain couples TRBV3-1 (or the pseudogene TRBV3-2) to TRBJ1-2; 7 bases align to TRBD1. Per the germline V gene, CDR1 is LGHDT and CDR2 is YNNKEL (reference sequence). The CDR3 covers 15 residues. V lost 0 bases to trimming and J lost 4 bases; unmatched junction nucleotides: 5. Written as DNA, the CDR3 is TGTGCCAGCAGCCAAGAATTGACAGGGATCTATGGCTACACCTTC. The encoded protein is CASSQELTGIYGYTF.

The chain recombines TRBV19 with TRBJ1-2, with D hard to call. The V and J ends lost 4 bases and 10 bases respectively, with 10 bases between them. The CDR3 totals 11 residues. Germline V CDR1 and CDR2: LNHDA, SQIVND (reference sequence). The CDR3 DNA reads TGTGCCAGTAGTACCCTCTTATTCTACACCTTC. Its protein is CASSTLLFYTF.

This clone was seen once. The chain employs TRBV2 and TRBJ1-5; D is perhaps TRBD1 (6 bases). The germline V gene has CDR1 SNHLY and CDR2 FYNNEI. This CDR3 has 15 residues. Trimming removed 9 bases at V and 2 bases at J, with 17 bases between. The CDR3 spells CASGEQGVGNQPQHF. The CDR3 DNA follows: TGTGCCAGTGGGGAACAGGGAGTTGGCAATCAGCCCCAGCATTTT.

This clone has just a few counts. The rearrangement uses TRBV6-5 and TRBJ1-6; D remains ambiguous. The germline CDR1 and CDR2 sequences are MNHEY and SVGAGI. The CDR3 sequence is 14 residues long. Trimming removed 7 bases from V and 6 bases from J, with 13 bases in between. The CDR3 here is CASTHGEGNSPLHF. CDR3 in DNA: TGTGCCAGCACCCACGGAGAGGGTAATTCACCCCTCCACTTT.

The V call is TRBV20-1, the J call TRBJ1-3; 7 bases align to TRBD1. The CDR3 is made up of 21 amino acids. The V and J ends lost 3 bases and 0 bases, in that order; junction bases with no gene match: 23. Germline lookup yields CDR1 DFQATT and CDR2 SNEGSKA (reference sequence). The CDR3 bases are TGCAGTGCTAGTTCTCCTACGAGAGGTTCCCGACAGGGCCTCTCTGGAAACACCATATATTTT. It encodes CSASSPTRGSRQGLSGNTIYF.

This chain connects TRBV5-4 to TRBJ2-7; 8 nucleotides line up with TRBD2. The CDR3 has 14 amino acids. The germline CDR1 and CDR2 sequences are SGHNT and YYREEE (reference sequence). Trimming took 1 base from V and 5 from J; bases not matched to a gene: 5. The CDR3 sequence: CASSLNGGGHEQYF. The CDR3 bases are TGTGCCAGCAGCTTGAACGGGGGGGGGCACGAGCAGTACTTC. Based on the CDR3 plus reference TRBV5-4 and TRBJ2-7, the full variable domain is ETGVTQSPTHLIKTRGQQVTLRCSSQSGHNTVSWYQQALGQGPQFIFQYYREEENGRGNFPPRFSGLQFPNYSSELNVNALELDDSALYLCASSLNGGGHEQYFGPGTRLTVT.